This T cell receptor (beta chain) was identified during a study of cytomegalovirus exposure and HLA in healthy donors. Sequenced by immunoSEQ multiplex PCR; TCRdb stores in-frame clones only, minus some. The sample holds around 150,000 clones; about 90% are singletons and the top ten take 3%. General study results and limits: Some TCR beta chains (around 180 of them) were listed as cytomegalovirus-associated. Whilst most TCR sequences proved rare, a subset of public TCRs occurred across many donors. Published work reported that the classifier diagnosed cytomegalovirus status with high specificity and sensitivity.

As for this clone: Its specificity is unknown.

CDR1 and CDR2 (germline): SGHTA, FQGNSA. The CDR3 runs 14 residues. Trimming took 3 bases from V and 5 from J; bases not matched to a gene: 3. The sequence derives from a young woman in good health and CMV-seropositive. The J gene is TRBJ1-2, the V gene TRBV7-2, with 10 bases matching TRBD1. The sample taken for sequencing was PBMCs. The CDR3 DNA reads as TGTGCCAGCAGCTTTTGGACAGGGGGTTATGGCTACACCTTC. Protein sequence: CASSFWTGGYGYTF. Complete variable domain (other parts from reference TRBV7-2 and TRBJ1-2): GAGVSQSPSNKVTEKGKDVELRCDPISGHTALYWYRQSLGQGLEFLIYFQGNSAPDKSGLPSDRFSAERTGGSVSTLTIQRTQQEDSAVYLCASSFWTGGYGYTFGSGTRLTVV.